The 13 T cell receptor beta chains presented below share a single source sample, sequenced in a study of blood T cell repertoires in COVID-19. Only in-frame clones appear in the TCRdb table, and some are missing; sequencing was by immunoSEQ multiplex PCR. Here the sample spans nearly 300,000 clones, approximately 84% being singletons. Sequenced sample: peripheral blood. These receptors were collected from a human donor with COVID-19, enrolled during active disease. The donor label of this sample is uncertain.

The CDR3 nucleotides are TGTGCCAGCAGTTACCCAAGCGGGAGAGGAGAGACCCAGTACTTC. Protein sequence: CASSYPSGRGETQYF. The chain employs TRBV6-6 and TRBJ2-5; the match to TRBD2 covers 8 bases. The ends lost 2 bases at V and 4 bases at J; junction bases unmatched: 6. The length of the CDR3 is 15 residues. Per germline, CDR1 MNHNY and CDR2 SVGAGI (reference sequence).

This sequence joins TRBV5-1 and TRBJ2-7; tentative D call: TRBD2 (5 bases). CDR3 size: 16 residues. Germline V lookup: CDR1 SGHRS, CDR2 YFSETQ. V was trimmed by 0 bases and J by 0 bases, leaving 13 bases between them. As DNA, the CDR3 is TGCGCCAGCAGCTTGGCCGGCCGAGCGGCCTCCTACGAGCAGTACTTC. This encodes CASSLAGRAASYEQYF. Using reference TRBV5-1 and TRBJ2-7 for the parts outside the CDR3, the full variable domain is KAGVTQTPRYLIKTRGQQVTLSCSPISGHRSVSWYQQTPGQGLQFLFEYFSETQRNKGNFPGRFSGRQFSNSRSEMNVSTLELGDSALYLCASSLAGRAASYEQYFGPGTRLTVT.

The rearrangement links TRBV12-3 or TRBV12-4 to TRBJ1-1; 7 positions agree with TRBD1. Trimming took 5 bases from V and 11 from J; bases not matched to a gene: 8. CDR3 length: 12 residues. CDR3 loop: CASSPTGPGAFF. CDR3 bases: TGTGCCAGCAGTCCGACAGGGCCTGGGGCTTTCTTT.

J is TRBJ2-3 and V is TRBV3-1 (or the pseudogene TRBV3-2); TRBD2 matches at 7 bases. Germline loops: CDR1 LGHDT, CDR2 YNNKEL (reference sequence). This CDR3 contains 17 residues. J lost 6 bases, V lost 4 bases, and 16 bases had no gene match. CDR3 DNA: TGTGCCAGCAGCCTACTAGCCGACGGGACGCGGGGGGATACGCAGTATTTT. Translation: CASSLLADGTRGDTQYF.

This clone has a single count. The gene calls are TRBV28 and TRBJ1-4; 9 nucleotides match TRBD1. V shed 6 bases and J 5 bases; nucleotides not matched to a gene: 7. Germline loops: CDR1 MDHEN, CDR2 SYDVKM. The CDR3 extends over 15 amino acids. The CDR3 loop reads CASRHGTGLNEKLFF. DNA for the CDR3: TGTGCCAGCAGACACGGGACAGGGCTGAATGAAAAACTGTTTTTT.

This clone was picked up a small number of times. The chain links TRBV28 to TRBJ2-7; TRBD1 matches 8 bases. This CDR3 has 14 amino acids. The V gene end was trimmed by 2 bases and the J gene end by 9 bases; junction bases not matched to a gene: 9. Germline CDR1 and CDR2: MDHEN and SYDVKM. The CDR3 spells CASSLGGQGTGQYF. CDR3 coding DNA: TGTGCCAGCAGTTTAGGTGGACAGGGTACAGGGCAGTACTTC. The full variable domain, its missing parts supplied by reference TRBV28 and TRBJ2-7, is DVKVTQSSRYLVKRTGEKVFLECVQDMDHENMFWYRQDPGLGLRLIYFSYDVKMKEKGDIPEGYSVSREKKERFSLILESASTNQTSMYLCASSLGGQGTGQYFGPGTRLTVT.

This chain links TRBV9 with TRBJ2-7, with 7 bases that match TRBD1. Germline trimming cut 2 bases from V and 4 bases from J; bases unmatched to any gene: 3. Germline-derived CDR1 and CDR2 are SGDLS and YYNGEE. The CDR3 sequence is 13 residues long. Here the CDR3 reads CASSVGQSYEQYF. The CDR3 bases are TGTGCCAGCAGCGTGGGACAGTCATACGAGCAGTACTTC. Looking up the rest from reference TRBV9 and TRBJ2-7 gives the full variable domain: DSGVTQTPKHLITATGQRVTLRCSPRSGDLSVYWYQQSLDQGLQFLIQYYNGEERAKGNILERFSAQQFPDLHSELNLSSLELGDSALYFCASSVGQSYEQYFGPGTRLTVT.

V is TRBV9 and J is TRBJ2-3; 10 bases are a match to TRBD1. The ends lost 0 bases at V and 5 bases at J; junction bases unmatched: 6. CDR3 size: 16 residues. From germline, CDR1 is SGDLS and CDR2 YYNGEE. CDR3 residues: CASSVEGTGARDTQYF. The CDR3 nucleotides are TGTGCCAGCAGCGTAGAGGGGACAGGGGCCAGAGATACGCAGTATTTT.

The V gene is TRBV24-1, the J gene TRBJ2-2; unclear D gene. Between the trimmed V and J ends, which lost 4 bases and 6 bases, there was a span of 8 bases. The CDR3 covers 13 residues. The germline CDR1 and CDR2 sequences are KGHDR and SFDVKD. CDR3 sequence: CATSDLVSGELFF. CDR3 coding DNA: TGTGCCACCAGTGACCTCGTATCCGGGGAGCTGTTTTTT.

The V call is TRBV27, the J call TRBJ2-7; D remains ambiguous. Trimming removed 5 bases from V and 4 bases from J, with 18 bases in between. The CDR3 is 15 amino acids. Germline loops: CDR1 MNHEY, CDR2 SMNVEV (reference sequence). In DNA form, the CDR3 reads TGTGCCAGCAGTAGAGAGTACGCCGATGGTTACGAGCAGTACTTC. Protein product: CASSREYADGYEQYF.

This chain joins TRBV7-2 and TRBJ1-1, with 7 bases lining up with TRBD1. Germline CDR1 and CDR2: SGHTA and FQGNSA. The length of the CDR3 is 14 residues. V shed 5 bases and J 5 bases; nucleotides not matched to a gene: 8. The CDR3 DNA follows: TGTGCCAGCAGCATAGGGACAGCCAGGACTGAAGCTTTCTTT. Translated: CASSIGTARTEAFF.

V usage is TRBV5-5 and J usage is TRBJ2-2; 7 bases map to TRBD1. Unmatched junction bases numbered 12, after V lost 4 bases and J lost 6 bases. The germline CDR1 and CDR2 sequences are SGHKS and YYEKEE (reference sequence). This CDR3 comprises 16 residues. The CDR3 reads CASSGLTGNLAGELFF. For the CDR3, the DNA is TGTGCCAGCAGCGGACTGACAGGGAATTTGGCCGGGGAGCTGTTTTTT.

The CDR3 is CAWTPTGSSYGYTF. The CDR3 DNA reads as TGTGCCTGGACCCCGACAGGGAGTAGCTATGGCTACACCTTC. The chain has TRBV30 and TRBJ1-2, with TRBD1 matching 7 bases. From germline, CDR1 is GTSNPN and CDR2 SVGIG (reference sequence). J lost 4 bases, V lost 4 bases, and 9 bases had no gene match. This CDR3 is built from 14 residues. Based on the CDR3 plus reference TRBV30 and TRBJ1-2, the full variable domain is SQTIHQWPATLVQPVGSPLSLECTVEGTSNPNLYWYRQAAGRGLQLLFYSVGIGQISSEVPQNLSASRPQDRQFILSSKKLLLSDSGFYLCAWTPTGSSYGYTFGSGTRLTVV.